A single T cell receptor beta chain is shown here with its context. The antigen is unknown. Germline V gene lookup returns CDR1 SGHTA and CDR2 FQGNSA. With V trimmed by 5 bases and J by 1 base, 6 bases remained unmatched. The CDR3 has 16 amino acids. The sample belongs to a study of blood T cells in healthy people across ages. Study results and limitations: CMV status of donors was unknown, possibly confounding expanded clonotype changes.

A second PCR of 7 to 11 cycles used a sample-barcoded 5' primer and a J-beta primer mix. Unique molecular identifiers of 12 random nucleotides labeled each cDNA. TCRdb redid the calling of the 5' RACE reads with MiXCR, one entry per CDR3 protein. The sample shows 710,000 or so distinct CDR3 sequences, about 20% of them seen only once. Per sample, a minimum of 6.5 million PBMCs were isolated. This TCR was recovered from a man in his 70s in good health. This chain uses TRBV7-2 with TRBJ2-5; 11 bases map to TRBD2. Sample: blood. In nucleotides, the CDR3 is TGTGCCAGCAGCGCCGGGACTAGCGGCCCCCAAGAGACCCAGTACTTC. It translates to CASSAGTSGPQETQYF.